The sequence of this T cell receptor beta chain was determined in a study of blood T cell repertoires in COVID-19. As for the study in general: Spain, Italy and the United States supplied samples that represented acute and convalescent COVID-19. Nucleic acid was either cDNA or gDNA, and it came from T cells, B-cell-depleted T cells, or PBMCs.

This clone appeared a few times. From germline, CDR1 is SGHNT and CDR2 YYREEE (reference sequence). Trimming cost V 2 bases and J 10 bases; bases outside gene matches: 3. The CDR3 is 12 residues long. Per the original methods: Researchers report that nucleated cell counts were estimated from reference gene primer amplification. TCRdb's copy holds only in-frame clones and misses some; the assay was immunoSEQ multiplex PCR. V, J and clone size derive from that table, while D and trimming were established from the DNA sequence. The table lists about 140,000 clones, 87% of them singletons. The sample consisted of peripheral blood. J is TRBJ2-1 and V is TRBV5-4, with 7 positions matching TRBD2. This sequence originates from a woman aged 40-49 years with acute or convalescent COVID-19. The CDR3 reads CASSLPGLEQFF. The CDR3 bases are TGTGCCAGCAGCTTACCGGGACTAGAGCAGTTCTTC.